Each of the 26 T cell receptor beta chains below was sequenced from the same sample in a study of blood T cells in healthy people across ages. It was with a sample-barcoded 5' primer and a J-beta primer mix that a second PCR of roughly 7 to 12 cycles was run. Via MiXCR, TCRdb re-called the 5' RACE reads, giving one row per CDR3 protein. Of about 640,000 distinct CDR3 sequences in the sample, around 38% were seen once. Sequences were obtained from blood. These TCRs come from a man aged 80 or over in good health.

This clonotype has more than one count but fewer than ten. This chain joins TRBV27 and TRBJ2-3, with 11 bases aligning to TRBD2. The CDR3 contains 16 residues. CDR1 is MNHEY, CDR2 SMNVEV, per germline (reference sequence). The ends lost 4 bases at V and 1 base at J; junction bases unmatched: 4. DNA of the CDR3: TGTGCCAGCAGTTCACTAGCGGGAGAGGGCACAGATACGCAGTATTTT. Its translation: CASSSLAGEGTDTQYF.

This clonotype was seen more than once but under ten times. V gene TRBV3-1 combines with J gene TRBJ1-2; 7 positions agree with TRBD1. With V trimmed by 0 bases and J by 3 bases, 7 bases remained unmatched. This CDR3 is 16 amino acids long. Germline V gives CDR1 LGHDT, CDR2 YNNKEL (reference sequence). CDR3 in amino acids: CASSQEGATGHYGYTF. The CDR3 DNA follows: TGTGCCAGCAGCCAAGAAGGGGCGACAGGGCACTATGGCTACACCTTC. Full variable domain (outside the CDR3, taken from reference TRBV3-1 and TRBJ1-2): DTAVSQTPKYLVTQMGNDKSIKCEQNLGHDTMYWYKQDSKKFLKIMFSYNNKELIINETVPNRFSPKSPDKAHLNLHINSLELGDSAVYFCASSQEGATGHYGYTFGSGTRLTVV.

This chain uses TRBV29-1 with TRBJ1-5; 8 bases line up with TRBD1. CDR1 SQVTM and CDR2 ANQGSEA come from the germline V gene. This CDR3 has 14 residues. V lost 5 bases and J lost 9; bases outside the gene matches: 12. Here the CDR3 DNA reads TGCAGCGTTTCCGGGACAGGATTGCAGGGGCCCCAGCATTTT. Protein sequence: CSVSGTGLQGPQHF.

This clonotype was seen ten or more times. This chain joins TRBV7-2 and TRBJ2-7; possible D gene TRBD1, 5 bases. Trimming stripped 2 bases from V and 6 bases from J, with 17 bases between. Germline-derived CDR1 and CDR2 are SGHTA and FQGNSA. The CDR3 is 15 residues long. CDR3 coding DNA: TGTGCCAGCAGCTTAACCCATGGGGCTATGGGCGAGCAGTACTTC. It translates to CASSLTHGAMGEQYF.

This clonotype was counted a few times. The CDR3 sequence is CASSLGFGGAGANVLTF. CDR3 sequence (DNA): TGTGCCAGCAGCTTAGGCTTTGGGGGCGCTGGGGCCAACGTCCTGACTTTC. The genes are TRBV7-2 and TRBJ2-6, with D tentatively TRBD1 (6 bases). The CDR3 totals 17 residues. V shed 1 base and J shed 2 bases, with 12 bases lying between them. CDR1 is SGHTA and CDR2 is FQGNSA in the germline V gene.

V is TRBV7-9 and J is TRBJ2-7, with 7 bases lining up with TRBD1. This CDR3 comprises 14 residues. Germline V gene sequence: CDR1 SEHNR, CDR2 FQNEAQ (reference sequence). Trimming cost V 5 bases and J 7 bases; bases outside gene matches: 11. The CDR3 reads CASSDDKGAWEQYF. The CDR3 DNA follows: TGTGCCAGCAGCGACGATAAGGGGGCGTGGGAGCAGTACTTC.

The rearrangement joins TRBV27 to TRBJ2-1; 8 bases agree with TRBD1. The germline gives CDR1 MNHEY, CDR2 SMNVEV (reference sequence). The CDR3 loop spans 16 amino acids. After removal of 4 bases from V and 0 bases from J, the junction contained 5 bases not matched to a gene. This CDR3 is CASSYTGGSSYNEQFF. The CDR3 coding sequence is TGTGCCAGCAGTTATACAGGGGGGAGCTCCTACAATGAGCAGTTCTTC.

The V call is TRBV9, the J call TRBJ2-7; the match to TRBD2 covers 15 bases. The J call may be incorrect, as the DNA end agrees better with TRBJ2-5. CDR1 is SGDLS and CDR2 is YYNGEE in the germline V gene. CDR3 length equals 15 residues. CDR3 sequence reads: CASSGGLAGGETQYF. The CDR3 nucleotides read TGTGCCAGCAGCGGGGGACTAGCGGGAGGAGAGACCCAGTACTTC.

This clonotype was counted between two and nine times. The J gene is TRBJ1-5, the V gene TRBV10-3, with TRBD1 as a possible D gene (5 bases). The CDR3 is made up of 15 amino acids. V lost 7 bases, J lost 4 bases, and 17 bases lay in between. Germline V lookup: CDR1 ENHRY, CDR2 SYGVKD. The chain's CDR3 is CAITQTVSSNQPQHF. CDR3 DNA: TGTGCCATCACCCAGACAGTTTCATCAAATCAGCCCCAGCATTTT.

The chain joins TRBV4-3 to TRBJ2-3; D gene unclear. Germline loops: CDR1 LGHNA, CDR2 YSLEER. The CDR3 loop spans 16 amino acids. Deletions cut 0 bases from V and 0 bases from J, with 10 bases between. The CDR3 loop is CASSQELWSSTDTQYF. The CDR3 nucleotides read TGCGCCAGCAGCCAAGAACTGTGGTCAAGCACAGATACGCAGTATTTT.

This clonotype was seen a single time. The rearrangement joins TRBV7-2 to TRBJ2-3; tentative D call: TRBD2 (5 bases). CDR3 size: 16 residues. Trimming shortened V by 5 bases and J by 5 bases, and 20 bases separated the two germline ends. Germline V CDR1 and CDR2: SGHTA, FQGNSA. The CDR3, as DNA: TGTGCCAGCAGCCCTACACGAGCGCTAGCAAGAGATACGCAGTATTTT. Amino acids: CASSPTRALARDTQYF.

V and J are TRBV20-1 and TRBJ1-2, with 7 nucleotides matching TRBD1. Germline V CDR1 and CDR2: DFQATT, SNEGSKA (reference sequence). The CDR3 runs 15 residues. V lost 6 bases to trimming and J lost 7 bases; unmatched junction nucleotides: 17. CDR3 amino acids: CSATGPDRVVVGYTF. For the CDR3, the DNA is TGCAGTGCAACGGGGCCTGACAGGGTTGTGGTTGGCTACACCTTC.

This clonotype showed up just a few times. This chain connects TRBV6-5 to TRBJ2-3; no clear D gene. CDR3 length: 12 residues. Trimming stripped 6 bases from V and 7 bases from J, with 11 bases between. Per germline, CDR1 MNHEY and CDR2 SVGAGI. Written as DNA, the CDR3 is TGTGCCAGCAGGGAGCAGCCCCATACGCAGTATTTT. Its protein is CASREQPHTQYF.

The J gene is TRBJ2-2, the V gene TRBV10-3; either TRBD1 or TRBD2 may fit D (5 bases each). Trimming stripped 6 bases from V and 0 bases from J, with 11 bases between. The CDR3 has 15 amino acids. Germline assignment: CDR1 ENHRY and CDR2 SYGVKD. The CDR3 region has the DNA TGTGCCATCAGCCGGGACGTATCGAACACCGGGGAGCTGTTTTTT. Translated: CAISRDVSNTGELFF.

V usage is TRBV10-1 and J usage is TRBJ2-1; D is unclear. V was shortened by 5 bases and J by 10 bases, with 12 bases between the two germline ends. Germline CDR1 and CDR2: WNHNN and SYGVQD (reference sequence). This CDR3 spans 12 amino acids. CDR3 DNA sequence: TGCGCCAGCAGTCAAGGGAATAAGGAGCAGTTCTTC. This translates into CASSQGNKEQFF.

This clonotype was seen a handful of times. CDR3 bases: TGTGCCAGCAGCGGGAATCTTGGTGAGACCCAGTACTTC. Residues: CASSGNLGETQYF. The chain links TRBV6-4 to TRBJ2-7; D might be TRBD2 (5 bases). The J call may be incorrect, as the DNA end agrees better with TRBJ2-5. CDR1 and CDR2 from the germline V gene are MRHNA and SNTAGT. This CDR3 region has 13 residues.

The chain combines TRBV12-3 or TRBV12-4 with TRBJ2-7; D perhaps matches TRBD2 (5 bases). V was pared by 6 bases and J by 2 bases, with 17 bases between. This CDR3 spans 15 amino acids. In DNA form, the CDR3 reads TGTGCCAGCAGGGTTAATACGGAGGTTGCCTACGAGCAGTACTTC. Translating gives CASRVNTEVAYEQYF.

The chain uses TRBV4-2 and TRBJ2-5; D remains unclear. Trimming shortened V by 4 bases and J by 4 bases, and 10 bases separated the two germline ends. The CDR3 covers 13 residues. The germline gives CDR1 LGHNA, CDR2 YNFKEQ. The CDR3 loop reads CASSPRSAETQYF. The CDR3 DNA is TGTGCCAGCAGCCCTCGTTCGGCAGAGACCCAGTACTTC.

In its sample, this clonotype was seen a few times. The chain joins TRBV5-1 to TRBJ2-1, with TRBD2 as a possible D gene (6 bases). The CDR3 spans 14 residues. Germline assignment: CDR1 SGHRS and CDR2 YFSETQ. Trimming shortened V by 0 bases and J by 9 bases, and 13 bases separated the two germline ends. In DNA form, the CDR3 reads TGCGCCAGCAGCTTGGTGGGGGGTTTGAGTGAGCAGTTCTTC. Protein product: CASSLVGGLSEQFF.

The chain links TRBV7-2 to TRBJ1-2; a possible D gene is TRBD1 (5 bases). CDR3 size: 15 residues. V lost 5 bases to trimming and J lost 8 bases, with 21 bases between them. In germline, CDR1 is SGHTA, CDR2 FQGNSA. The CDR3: CASSPQTDAMRGYTF. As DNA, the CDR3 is TGTGCCAGCAGCCCACAGACAGACGCTATGAGAGGCTACACCTTC.

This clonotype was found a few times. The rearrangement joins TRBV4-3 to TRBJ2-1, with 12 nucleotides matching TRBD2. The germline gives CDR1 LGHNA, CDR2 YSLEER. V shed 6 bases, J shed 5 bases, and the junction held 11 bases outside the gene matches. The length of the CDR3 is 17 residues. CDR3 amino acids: CASRGTRASGRDNEQFF. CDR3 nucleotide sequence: TGCGCCAGCAGGGGCACGAGGGCTAGCGGGAGGGACAATGAGCAGTTCTTC.

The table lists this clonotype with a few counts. The DNA for the CDR3 is TGTGCCACCAGCAGAGATGGGGGGATTGCCACAGATACGCAGTATTTT. It translates to CATSRDGGIATDTQYF. The V gene is TRBV15, the J gene TRBJ2-3, with D possibly matching TRBD2 (6 bases). From germline, CDR1 is LNHNV and CDR2 YYDKDF (reference sequence). The V end lost 0 bases, the J end lost 2 bases, and 12 bases lay between the germline ends. The CDR3 consists of 16 residues.

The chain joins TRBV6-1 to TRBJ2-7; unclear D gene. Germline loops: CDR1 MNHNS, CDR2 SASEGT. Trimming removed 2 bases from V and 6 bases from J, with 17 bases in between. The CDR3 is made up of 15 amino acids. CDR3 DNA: TGTGCCAGCAGTGAACGGCTCTCTTCCCTGTCCGAGCAGTACTTC. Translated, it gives CASSERLSSLSEQYF.

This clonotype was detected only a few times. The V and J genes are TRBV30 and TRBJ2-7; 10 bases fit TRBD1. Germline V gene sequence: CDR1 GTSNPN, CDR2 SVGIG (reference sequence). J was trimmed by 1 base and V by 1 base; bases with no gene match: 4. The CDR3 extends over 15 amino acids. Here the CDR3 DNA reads TGTGCCTGGAGTGGCCCGGGACAGGGGTCCTACGAGCAGTACTTC. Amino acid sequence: CAWSGPGQGSYEQYF.

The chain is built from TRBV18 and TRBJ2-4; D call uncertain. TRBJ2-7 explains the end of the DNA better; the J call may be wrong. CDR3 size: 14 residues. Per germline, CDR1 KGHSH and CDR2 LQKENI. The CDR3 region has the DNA TGTGCCAGCTCTGACGGACGGCCCCCTGGCGAGCAGTACTTC. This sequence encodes CASSDGRPPGEQYF.

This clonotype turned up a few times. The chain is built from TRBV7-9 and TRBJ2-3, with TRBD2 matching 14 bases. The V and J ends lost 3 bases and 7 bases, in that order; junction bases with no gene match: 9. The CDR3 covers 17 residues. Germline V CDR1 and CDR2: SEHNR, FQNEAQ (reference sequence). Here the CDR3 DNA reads TGTGCCAGCAGCTTCCAAGGGACTAGCGGGAGTTCGTATACGCAGTATTTT. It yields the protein CASSFQGTSGSSYTQYF.